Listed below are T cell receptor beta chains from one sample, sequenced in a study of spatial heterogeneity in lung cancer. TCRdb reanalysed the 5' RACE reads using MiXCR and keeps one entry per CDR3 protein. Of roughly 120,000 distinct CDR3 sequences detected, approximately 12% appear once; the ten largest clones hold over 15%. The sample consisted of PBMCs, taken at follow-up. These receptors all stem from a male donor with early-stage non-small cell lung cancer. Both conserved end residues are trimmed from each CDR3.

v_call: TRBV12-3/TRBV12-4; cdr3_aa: ASSLGAIYEQY
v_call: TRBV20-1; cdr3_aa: SARGHRDDEKLF
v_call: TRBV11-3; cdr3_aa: ATSLEGGYEQY
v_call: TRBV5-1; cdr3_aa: ASRPGTGTDTQY
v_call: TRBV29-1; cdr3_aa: SVGFRGNTEAF
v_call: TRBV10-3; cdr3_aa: AISALAGAVSGEQF
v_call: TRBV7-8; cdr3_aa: ASKGEGTEAF
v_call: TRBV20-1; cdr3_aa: SARDYDRDYGYT
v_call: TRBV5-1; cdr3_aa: ASSIGTANQPQH
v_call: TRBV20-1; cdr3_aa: SARQGETGELF
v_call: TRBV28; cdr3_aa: AITPSGRGNQPQH
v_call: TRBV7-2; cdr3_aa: ASSFNADTQY
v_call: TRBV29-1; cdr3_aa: SAYAGGWTDTQY
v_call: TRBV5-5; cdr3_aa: ASSFRDINTGELS
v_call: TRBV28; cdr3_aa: ASSPGQGRSYEQY
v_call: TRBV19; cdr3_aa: ASSRTGQTNYGYT
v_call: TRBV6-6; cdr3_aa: ASSLRELRAQPQH
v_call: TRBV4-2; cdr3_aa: ASSQEALAGVETQY
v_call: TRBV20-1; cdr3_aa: SATRDRD
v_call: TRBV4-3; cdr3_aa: ASSQGWAGSPPY
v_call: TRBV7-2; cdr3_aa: GSSQRLAGTYNEQF
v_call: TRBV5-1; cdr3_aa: ASSFGGSTVETQY
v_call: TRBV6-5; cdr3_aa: ASSYHQGSDTQY
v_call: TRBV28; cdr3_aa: ASSPVVSQQY